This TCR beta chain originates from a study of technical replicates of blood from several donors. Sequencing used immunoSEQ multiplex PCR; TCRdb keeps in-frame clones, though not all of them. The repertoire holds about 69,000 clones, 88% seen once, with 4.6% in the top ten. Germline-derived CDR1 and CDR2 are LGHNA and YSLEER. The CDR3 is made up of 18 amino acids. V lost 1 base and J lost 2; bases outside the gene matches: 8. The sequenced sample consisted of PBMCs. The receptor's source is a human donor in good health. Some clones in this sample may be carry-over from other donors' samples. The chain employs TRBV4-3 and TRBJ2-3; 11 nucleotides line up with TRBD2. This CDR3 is CASSQARIAGGPTDTQYF. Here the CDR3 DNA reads TGCGCCAGCAGCCAAGCCAGAATAGCGGGGGGGCCCACAGATACGCAGTATTTT.